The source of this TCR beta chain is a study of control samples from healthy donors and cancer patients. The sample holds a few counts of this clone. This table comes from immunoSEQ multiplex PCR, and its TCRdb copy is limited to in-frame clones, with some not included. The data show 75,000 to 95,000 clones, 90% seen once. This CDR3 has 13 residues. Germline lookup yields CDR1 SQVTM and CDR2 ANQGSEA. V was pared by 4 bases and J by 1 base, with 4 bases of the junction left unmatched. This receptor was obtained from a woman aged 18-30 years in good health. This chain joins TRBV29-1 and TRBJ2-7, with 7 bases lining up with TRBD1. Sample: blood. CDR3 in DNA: TGCAGCGTTGGTTCGACAGGGTCCTACGAGCAGTACTTC. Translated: CSVGSTGSYEQYF.